This is a list of T cell receptor beta chains from one sample in a study of response to subunit inactivated influenza vaccine. In TCRdb, the RT-PCR reads were re-called with MiXCR into one record per CDR3 protein. This table holds around 850,000 distinct CDR3 sequences, 15% to 20% found once. Material: PBMCs from blood, obtained 5 to 6 days after vaccination. These receptors all come from a man in his forties or fifties who received an inactivated influenza vaccine. CDR3s include the opening cysteine and the closing phenylalanine or tryptophan. The D gene is left open where the match is weak. Clone size is shown for a subset of rows, as once, few, many or a class of expanded clone.

CDR3 DNA: TGTGCCAGCTCATCCCCGTCGACAGGGATTGCCGGGGAGCTGTTTTTT
CDR3 protein: CASSSPSTGIAGELFF
clone size: NA
CDR3 length: 16
D gene: TRBD1
V gene: TRBV18
J gene: TRBJ2-2

CDR3 DNA: TGTGCCAGCAGCCAAGAAGGACAAATATACACAGATACGCAGTATTTT
CDR3 protein: CASSQEGQIYTDTQYF
clone size: NA
CDR3 length: 16
D gene: NA
V gene: TRBV3-1
J gene: TRBJ2-3

CDR3 DNA: TGTGCCAGCTCACCACCGGGACAGAAAGCGTACGAGCAGTACTTC
CDR3 protein: CASSPPGQKAYEQYF
clone size: few
CDR3 length: 15
D gene: TRBD1
V gene: TRBV18
J gene: TRBJ2-7

CDR3 DNA: TGTGCCAGCAGGGGGGACAGGGGAAACGGTTACAATGAGCAGTTCTTC
CDR3 protein: CASRGDRGNGYNEQFF
clone size: NA
CDR3 length: 16
D gene: TRBD1
V gene: TRBV12-3/TRBV12-4
J gene: TRBJ2-1

CDR3 DNA: TGCGCCAGCAGCTCAGGTGCGGCAGGGGGAGAGACCCAGTACTTC
CDR3 protein: CASSSGAAGGETQYF
clone size: many
CDR3 length: 15
D gene: TRBD1
V gene: TRBV5-1
J gene: TRBJ2-5

CDR3 DNA: TGTGCCAGCAGTCCCCGGGGGGCGCCCTCCTACGAGCAGTACTTC
CDR3 protein: CASSPRGAPSYEQYF
clone size: NA
CDR3 length: 15
D gene: NA
V gene: TRBV28
J gene: TRBJ2-7

CDR3 DNA: TGCAGTGCTAGCGGCAGGCTGGGGGAGACCCAGTACTTC
CDR3 protein: CSASGRLGETQYF
clone size: NA
CDR3 length: 13
D gene: NA
V gene: TRBV20-1
J gene: TRBJ2-5

CDR3 DNA: TGTGCCAGCAGTCCACTCAGGGGACAACAGTCAAAAAACTATGGCTACACCTTC
CDR3 protein: CASSPLRGQQSKNYGYTF
clone size: NA
CDR3 length: 18
D gene: NA
V gene: TRBV6-1
J gene: TRBJ1-2

CDR3 DNA: TGCGCCAGCAGCCAAGAACGGGACAGGGGGGACCATGAGCAGTTCTTC
CDR3 protein: CASSQERDRGDHEQFF
clone size: many
CDR3 length: 16
D gene: TRBD1
V gene: TRBV4-1
J gene: TRBJ2-1

CDR3 DNA: TGTGCCAGCAGTTGGGACTCGCTCGACTCCTACGAGCAGTACTTC
CDR3 protein: CASSWDSLDSYEQYF
clone size: few
CDR3 length: 15
D gene: NA
V gene: TRBV25-1
J gene: TRBJ2-7

CDR3 DNA: TGTGCCAGCAGCTTAAATTGGCTGGTGGGCGAAGGATGGGGGGCCAACGTCCTGACTTTC
CDR3 protein: CASSLNWLVGEGWGANVLTF
clone size: NA
CDR3 length: 20
D gene: NA
V gene: TRBV7-3
J gene: TRBJ2-6

CDR3 DNA: TGTGCCAGCAGCACTTACCGGGACAACCTTCAAGAGACCCAGTACTTC
CDR3 protein: CASSTYRDNLQETQYF
clone size: NA
CDR3 length: 16
D gene: NA
V gene: TRBV7-8
J gene: TRBJ2-5

CDR3 DNA: TGTGCCAGCAGTAAGGGGGCGTCCTACGAGCAGTACTTC
CDR3 protein: CASSKGASYEQYF
clone size: few
CDR3 length: 13
D gene: TRBD1
V gene: TRBV6-6
J gene: TRBJ2-7

CDR3 DNA: TGTGCCAGCAGCTTGACTAGCGGGGGCCACAATGAGCAGTTCTTC
CDR3 protein: CASSLTSGGHNEQFF
clone size: few
CDR3 length: 15
D gene: TRBD2
V gene: TRBV7-2
J gene: TRBJ2-1

CDR3 DNA: TGCAGTGCTAGTGACCCGGGTAGCGGCACCGGGGAGCTGTTTTTT
CDR3 protein: CSASDPGSGTGELFF
clone size: NA
CDR3 length: 15
D gene: NA
V gene: TRBV20-1
J gene: TRBJ2-2

CDR3 DNA: TGTGCCAGCAGCCAAGAGCCTGGGACAGGGGTGCGAGCTTTCTTT
CDR3 protein: CASSQEPGTGVRAFF
clone size: NA
CDR3 length: 15
D gene: TRBD1
V gene: TRBV4-2
J gene: TRBJ1-1

CDR3 DNA: TGTGCCAGCAGGCCCGACAGGGTTTGGACCGGGGAGCTGTTTTTT
CDR3 protein: CASRPDRVWTGELFF
clone size: NA
CDR3 length: 15
D gene: TRBD1
V gene: TRBV6-1
J gene: TRBJ2-2

CDR3 DNA: TGTGCCAGCAGCCCCCGGGAGGGGGCGTTCAACACTGAAGCTTTCTTT
CDR3 protein: CASSPREGAFNTEAFF
clone size: few
CDR3 length: 16
D gene: TRBD1
V gene: TRBV5-5
J gene: TRBJ1-1

CDR3 DNA: TGCGCCAGCAGTAACAGGGGGCTCGGACCAGATACGCAGTATTTT
CDR3 protein: CASSNRGLGPDTQYF
clone size: few
CDR3 length: 15
D gene: TRBD1
V gene: TRBV10-1
J gene: TRBJ2-3

CDR3 DNA: TGCAGTGCCACCGGGACAGGGGGCTGGGGGACTGAAGCTTTCTTT
CDR3 protein: CSATGTGGWGTEAFF
clone size: many
CDR3 length: 15
D gene: TRBD1
V gene: TRBV20-1
J gene: TRBJ1-1